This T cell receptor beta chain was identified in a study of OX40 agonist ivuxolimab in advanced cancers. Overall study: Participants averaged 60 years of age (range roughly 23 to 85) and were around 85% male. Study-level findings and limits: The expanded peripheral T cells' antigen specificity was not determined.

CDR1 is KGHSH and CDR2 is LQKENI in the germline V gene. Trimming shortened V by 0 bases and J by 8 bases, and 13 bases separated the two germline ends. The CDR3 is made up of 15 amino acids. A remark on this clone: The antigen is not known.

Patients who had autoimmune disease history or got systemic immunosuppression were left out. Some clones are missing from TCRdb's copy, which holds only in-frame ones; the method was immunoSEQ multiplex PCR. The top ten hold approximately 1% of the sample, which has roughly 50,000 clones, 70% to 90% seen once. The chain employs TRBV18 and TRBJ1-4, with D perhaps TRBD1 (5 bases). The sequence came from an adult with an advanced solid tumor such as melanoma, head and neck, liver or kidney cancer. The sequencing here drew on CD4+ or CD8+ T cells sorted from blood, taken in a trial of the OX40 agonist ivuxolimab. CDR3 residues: CASSPPGRLGEKLFF. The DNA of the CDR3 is TGTGCCAGCTCACCACCGGGACGGCTGGGGGAAAAACTGTTTTTT.